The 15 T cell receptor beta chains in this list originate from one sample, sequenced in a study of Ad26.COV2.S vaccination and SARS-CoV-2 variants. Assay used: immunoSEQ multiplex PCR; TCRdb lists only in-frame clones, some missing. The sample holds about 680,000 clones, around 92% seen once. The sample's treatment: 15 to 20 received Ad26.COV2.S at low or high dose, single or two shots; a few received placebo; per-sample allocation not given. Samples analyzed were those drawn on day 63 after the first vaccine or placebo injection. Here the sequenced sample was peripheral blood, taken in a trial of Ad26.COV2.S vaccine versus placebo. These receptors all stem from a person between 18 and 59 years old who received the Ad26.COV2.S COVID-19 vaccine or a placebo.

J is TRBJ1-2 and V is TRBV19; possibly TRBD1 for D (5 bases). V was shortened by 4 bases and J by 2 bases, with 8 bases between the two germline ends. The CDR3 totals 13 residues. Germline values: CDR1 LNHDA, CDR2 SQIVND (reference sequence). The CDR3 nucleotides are TGTGCCAGTAGTAACAGGATAAACTATGGCTACACCTTC. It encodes CASSNRINYGYTF. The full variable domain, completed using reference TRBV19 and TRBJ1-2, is DGGITQSPKYLFRKEGQNVTLSCEQNLNHDAMYWYRQDPGQGLRLIYYSQIVNDFQKGDIAEGYSVSREKKESFPLTVTSAQKNPTAFYLCASSNRINYGYTFGSGTRLTVV.

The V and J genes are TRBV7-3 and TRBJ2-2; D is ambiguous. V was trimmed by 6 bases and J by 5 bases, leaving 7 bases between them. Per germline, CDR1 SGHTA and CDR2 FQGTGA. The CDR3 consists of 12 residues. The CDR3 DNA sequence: TGTGCCAGCAGTCCCCAAACCGGGGAGCTGTTTTTT. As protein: CASSPQTGELFF. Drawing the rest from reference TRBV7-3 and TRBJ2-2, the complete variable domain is GAGVSQTPSNKVTEKGKYVELRCDPISGHTALYWYRQSLGQGPEFLIYFQGTGAADDSGLPNDRFFAVRPEGSVSTLKIQRTERGDSAVYLCASSPQTGELFFGEGSRLTVL.

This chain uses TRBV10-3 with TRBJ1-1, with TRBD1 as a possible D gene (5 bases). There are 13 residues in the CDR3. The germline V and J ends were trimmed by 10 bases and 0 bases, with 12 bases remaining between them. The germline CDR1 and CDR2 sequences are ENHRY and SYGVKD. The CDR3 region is CATRVQMNTEAFF. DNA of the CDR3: TGTGCCACCAGGGTACAGATGAACACTGAAGCTTTCTTT.

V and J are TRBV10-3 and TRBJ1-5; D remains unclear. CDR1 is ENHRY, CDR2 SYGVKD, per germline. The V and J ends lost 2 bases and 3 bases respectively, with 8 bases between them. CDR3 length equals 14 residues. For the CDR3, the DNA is TGTGCCATCAGTGAGAACGGACCCAATCAGCCCCAGCATTTT. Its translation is CAISENGPNQPQHF.

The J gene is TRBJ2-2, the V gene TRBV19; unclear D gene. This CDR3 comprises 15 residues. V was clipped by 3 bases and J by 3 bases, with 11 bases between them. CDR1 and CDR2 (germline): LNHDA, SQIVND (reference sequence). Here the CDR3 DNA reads TGTGCCAGTAGTATTCTTGAAGTTCACACCGGGGAGCTGTTTTTT. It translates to CASSILEVHTGELFF.

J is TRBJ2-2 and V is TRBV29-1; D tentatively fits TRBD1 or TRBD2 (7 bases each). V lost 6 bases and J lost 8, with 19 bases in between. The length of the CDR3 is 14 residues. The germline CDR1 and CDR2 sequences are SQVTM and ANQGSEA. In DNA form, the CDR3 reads TGCAGCGTCTCAATCGGGGGGACAGCGGGGGAGCTGTTTTTT. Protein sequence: CSVSIGGTAGELFF.

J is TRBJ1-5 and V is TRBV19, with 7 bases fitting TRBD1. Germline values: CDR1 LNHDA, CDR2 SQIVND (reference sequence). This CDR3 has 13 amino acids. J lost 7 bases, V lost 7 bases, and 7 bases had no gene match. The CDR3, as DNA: TGTGCCAGTAATCAGGGGGAAGGACAGCCCCAGCATTTT. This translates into CASNQGEGQPQHF.

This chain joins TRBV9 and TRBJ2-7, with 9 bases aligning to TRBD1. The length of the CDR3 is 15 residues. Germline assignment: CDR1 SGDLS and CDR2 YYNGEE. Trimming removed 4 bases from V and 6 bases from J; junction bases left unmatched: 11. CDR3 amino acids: CASSPIPGQGGEQYF. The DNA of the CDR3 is TGTGCCAGCAGCCCGATCCCGGGACAGGGTGGCGAGCAGTACTTC.

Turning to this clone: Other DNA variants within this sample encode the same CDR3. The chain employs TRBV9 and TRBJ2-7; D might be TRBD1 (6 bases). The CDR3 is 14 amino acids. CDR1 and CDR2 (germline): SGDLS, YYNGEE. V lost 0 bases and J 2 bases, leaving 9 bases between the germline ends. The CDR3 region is CASSVEDSPYEQYF. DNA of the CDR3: TGTGCCAGCAGCGTAGAGGACAGTCCCTACGAGCAGTACTTC.

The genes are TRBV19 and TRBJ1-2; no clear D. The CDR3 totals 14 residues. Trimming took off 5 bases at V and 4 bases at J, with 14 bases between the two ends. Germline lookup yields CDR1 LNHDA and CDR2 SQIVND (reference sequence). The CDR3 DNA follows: TGTGCCAGTAGTGAGGAATCACCCTTCTATGGCTACACCTTC. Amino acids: CASSEESPFYGYTF.

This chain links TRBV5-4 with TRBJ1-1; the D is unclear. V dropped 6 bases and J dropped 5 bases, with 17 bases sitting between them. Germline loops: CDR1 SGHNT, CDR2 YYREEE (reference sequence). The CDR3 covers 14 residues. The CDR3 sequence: CASTKDGPLTEAFF. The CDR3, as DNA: TGTGCCAGCACTAAGGACGGGCCTTTGACTGAAGCTTTCTTT.

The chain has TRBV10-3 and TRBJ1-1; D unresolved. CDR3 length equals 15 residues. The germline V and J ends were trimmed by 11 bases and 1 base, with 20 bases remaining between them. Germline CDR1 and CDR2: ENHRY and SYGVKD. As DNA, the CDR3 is TGTGCCGCAAAGGTGGACGGGCTCGGGAACACTGAAGCTTTCTTT. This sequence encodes CAAKVDGLGNTEAFF.

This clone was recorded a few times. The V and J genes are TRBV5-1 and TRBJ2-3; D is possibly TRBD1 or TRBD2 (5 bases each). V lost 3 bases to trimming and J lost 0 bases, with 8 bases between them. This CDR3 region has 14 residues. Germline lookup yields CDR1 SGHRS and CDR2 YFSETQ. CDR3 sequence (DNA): TGCGCCAGCAGCTCTCGGGACAGCACAGATACGCAGTATTTT. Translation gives CASSSRDSTDTQYF.

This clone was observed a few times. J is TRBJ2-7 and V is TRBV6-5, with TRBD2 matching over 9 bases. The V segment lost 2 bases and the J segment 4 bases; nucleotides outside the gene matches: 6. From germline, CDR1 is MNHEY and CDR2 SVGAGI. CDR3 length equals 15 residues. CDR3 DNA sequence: TGTGCCAGCAGTTACGAGCCTAGCGGGATGTACGAGCAGTACTTC. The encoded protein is CASSYEPSGMYEQYF.

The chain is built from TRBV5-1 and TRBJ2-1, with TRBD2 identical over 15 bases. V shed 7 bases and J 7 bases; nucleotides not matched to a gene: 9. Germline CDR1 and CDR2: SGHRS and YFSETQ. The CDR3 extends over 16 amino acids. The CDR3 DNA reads TGCGCCAGCCGACCCGGACTAGCGGGAGGGCTGAATGAGCAGTTCTTC. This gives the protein CASRPGLAGGLNEQFF. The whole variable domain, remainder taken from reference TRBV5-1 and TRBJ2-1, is KAGVTQTPRYLIKTRGQQVTLSCSPISGHRSVSWYQQTPGQGLQFLFEYFSETQRNKGNFPGRFSGRQFSNSRSEMNVSTLELGDSALYLCASRPGLAGGLNEQFFGPGTRLTVL.